The rows below give T cell receptor beta chains drawn from one sample of a study of early T cells in non-severe SARS-CoV-2 infection. TCRdb independently ran MiXCR on the 5' RACE reads; one entry per CDR3 protein. The table has more than 85,000 distinct CDR3 sequences, over 9.5% seen once. The material was whole blood, obtained at baseline. The source of these receptors is an adult who was a healthcare worker with PCR-confirmed SARS-CoV-2 infection or an uninfected control (not recorded which). Each CDR3 is given with its conserved first and last residue. A D gene is named only where the DNA matches it firmly. Some rows have no size entry. The others give once, few or many, or a class for an expanded clone.

TRBJ1-4,-,-,TRBV12-3/TRBV12-4,CASGPLGPNEKLFF,TGTGCCAGCGGCCCCCTGGGGCCTAATGAAAAACTGTTTTTT
TRBJ1-3,-,-,TRBV5-1,CASSLVGDYSGNTIYF,TGCGCCAGCAGCTTGGTCGGGGATTACTCTGGAAACACCATATATTTT
TRBJ1-6,many,-,TRBV30,CAQGRDSPLHF,TGTGCCCAGGGAAGGGATTCACCCCTCCACTTT
TRBJ2-2,-,-,TRBV12-3/TRBV12-4,CASSFGVGELFF,TGTGCCAGCAGTTTTGGGGTCGGGGAGCTGTTTTTT
TRBJ1-1,few,-,TRBV28,CASSSTPPKAFF,TGTGCCAGCAGCTCCACCCCCCCGAAAGCTTTCTTT
TRBJ1-2,few,TRBD1,TRBV19,CASSMTGRGGYGYTF,TGTGCCAGTAGTATGACAGGGAGGGGTGGCTATGGCTACACCTTC
TRBJ1-1,-,TRBD1,TRBV6-1,CVSSVDRAVNTEAFF,TGTGTCAGCAGTGTTGACAGGGCTGTGAACACTGAAGCTTTCTTT
TRBJ2-1,many,TRBD2,TRBV24-1,CATSDPTSGRPHNEQFF,TGTGCCACCAGTGATCCTACTAGCGGGAGACCCCACAATGAGCAGTTCTTC
TRBJ2-7,few,-,TRBV20-1,CSASRSLTASYEQYF,TGCAGTGCAAGCAGATCCCTGACAGCCTCCTACGAGCAGTACTTC
TRBJ2-5,many,TRBD2,TRBV10-3,CAIGSGGSETQYF,TGTGCCATCGGTAGCGGGGGGAGCGAGACCCAGTACTTC
TRBJ2-7,few,-,TRBV3-1,CASSRLDGGYEQYF,TGTGCCAGCAGCCGCCTCGACGGCGGATACGAGCAGTACTTC
TRBJ1-1,-,-,TRBV30,CAWRRDFEAFF,TGTGCCTGGAGGAGGGATTTTGAAGCTTTCTTT
TRBJ1-2,few,-,TRBV5-5,CASSFSATVGLNYGYTF,TGTGCCAGCAGCTTTAGTGCGACAGTCGGATTAAACTATGGCTACACCTTC
TRBJ2-5,-,-,TRBV12-3/TRBV12-4,CASSSRKRGQETQYF,TGTGCCAGCAGTTCCAGGAAGAGGGGGCAAGAGACCCAGTACTTC
TRBJ2-4,-,TRBD1,TRBV6-4,CASPAKGQTILLAKNIQYF,TGTGCCAGCCCGGCGAAGGGACAGACTATTCTTCTAGCCAAAAACATTCAGTACTTC
TRBJ2-3,-,TRBD2,TRBV6-4,CASSDSSGSSTDTQYF,TGTGCCAGCAGTGACTCTAGCGGGAGTAGTACAGATACGCAGTATTTT
TRBJ1-3,many,-,TRBV7-3,CASSLGPRNLGNTIYF,TGTGCCAGCAGCTTAGGCCCGAGGAACCTGGGAAACACCATATATTTT
TRBJ2-5,-,-,TRBV5-1,CASSFGQGRETQYF,TGCGCCAGCAGCTTCGGTCAGGGAAGAGAGACCCAGTACTTC
TRBJ2-1,few,-,TRBV7-6,CASSLEGGSSYNEQFF,TGTGCCAGCAGCTTAGAGGGGGGGAGCTCCTACAATGAGCAGTTCTTC
TRBJ2-2,-,TRBD1,TRBV24-1,CATSEGTGNTGELFF,TGTGCCACCAGTGAGGGGACAGGGAACACCGGGGAGCTGTTTTTT
TRBJ1-1,few,-,TRBV19,CASSVRENTEAFF,TGTGCCAGTAGTGTTCGGGAGAACACTGAAGCTTTCTTT
TRBJ1-2,few,TRBD1,TRBV12-3/TRBV12-4,CASSFYSGTGDGYTF,TGTGCCAGCAGCTTTTACTCCGGGACAGGGGATGGCTACACCTTC
TRBJ1-6,-,-,TRBV10-3,CATKGGQGNSPLHF,TGTGCCACCAAGGGCGGGCAGGGGAACTCACCCCTCCACTTT
TRBJ1-1,-,TRBD1,TRBV7-9,CASSLADRVAFF,TGTGCCAGCAGCTTAGCGGACAGGGTAGCTTTCTTT
TRBJ2-7,-,TRBD1,TRBV27,CASRRDRLVWDEQYF,TGTGCCAGCAGGAGGGACAGGTTGGTTTGGGACGAGCAGTACTTC
TRBJ2-7,few,-,TRBV7-2,CASSLAPGKSYEQYF,TGTGCCAGCAGCTTAGCCCCGGGCAAATCCTACGAGCAGTACTTC
TRBJ2-7,-,-,TRBV20-1,CSAREYRVGYEQYF,TGCAGTGCTAGAGAATACAGGGTGGGGTACGAGCAGTACTTC
TRBJ2-2,few,-,TRBV6-2/TRBV6-3,CASSLTPTGELFF,TGTGCCAGCAGTCTAACCCCGACCGGGGAGCTGTTTTTT
TRBJ1-1,many,-,TRBV4-2,CASSQDGLVGTAFF,TGTGCCAGCAGCCAAGATGGCCTTGTGGGGACAGCTTTCTTT
TRBJ2-7,few,TRBD1,TRBV2,CASGTVSYEQYF,TGTGCCTCCGGGACAGTCAGTTACGAGCAGTACTTC
TRBJ1-4,many,-,TRBV27,CASRTDFNEKLFF,TGTGCCAGCCGGACAGACTTTAATGAAAAACTGTTTTTT
TRBJ2-2,-,TRBD1,TRBV5-4,CASSTPPGGVDTGELFF,TGTGCCAGCAGCACCCCACCAGGGGGCGTCGACACCGGGGAGCTGTTTTTT
TRBJ2-7,few,-,TRBV29-1,CSVVESHSYEQYF,TGCAGCGTCGTGGAGAGCCACTCCTACGAGCAGTACTTC
TRBJ1-2,few,-,TRBV12-3/TRBV12-4,CASTETWSYGYTF,TGTGCCAGCACTGAGACGTGGAGCTATGGCTACACCTTC
TRBJ2-7,-,TRBD1,TRBV5-1,CASSEGQPGEQYF,TGCGCCAGCAGCGAGGGACAGCCGGGAGAGCAGTACTTC
TRBJ1-2,-,TRBD1,TRBV2,CASSVYAAGGNGYTF,TGTGCCAGCAGTGTCTATGCGGCAGGGGGAAATGGCTACACCTTC
TRBJ2-3,-,TRBD1,TRBV5-1,CASSLALTGASTDTQYF,TGCGCCAGCAGCTTGGCCCTAACAGGGGCTAGCACAGATACGCAGTATTTT